This T cell receptor (beta chain) was recorded in a study of T cells in localized non-small cell lung cancer. Study-wide points: Blood T cell density predicted longer survival; adjacent-lung clonality, shorter. Since sequencing was restricted to only one region of the tumor, intratumor heterogeneity remains a possibility. Uninvolved adjacent lung showed peak T cell clonality, exceeding tumor.

Comment on this clone: Antigen: not known.

The CDR3 sequence is 14 residues long. Per the germline V gene, CDR1 is SGHNT and CDR2 is YENEEA. V was pared by 6 bases and J by 5 bases, with 14 bases between. Sequencing used immunoSEQ multiplex PCR; TCRdb keeps in-frame clones, though not all of them. The sample lists hundreds of clones, about a fifth occurring once. The clonotype comes from a man aged 40 to 70 with stage I squamous cell lung carcinoma. The rearrangement links TRBV11-3 to TRBJ2-1; weak D call: TRBD2 (5 bases). Material: lung tumor tissue, obtained before any cancer treatment. The CDR3 nucleotides are TGTGCCAGCAGTAGGTCCAGGACTGACAATGAGCAGTTCTTC. Amino acids: CASSRSRTDNEQFF.